This T cell receptor (beta chain) came from a study of cytomegalovirus exposure and HLA in healthy donors. Study in general: The Caucasian-associated ancestry cluster contained about four fifths of the roughly 370 genotyped donors. Findings and caveats of the study: By a later analysis, the bulk of CMV-associated TCR beta chains appeared HLA-restricted. Later analysis showed TCR association rates varying by HLA locus, highest for DRB1 and lowest for HLA-C.

The CDR3 contains 14 residues. V lost 4 bases and J 8 bases, leaving 15 bases between the germline ends. CDR1 is SGHRS, CDR2 YFSETQ, per germline. Turning to this clone: Its specificity is unknown.

Amplification used 60 Vbeta primers and 13 Jbeta primers. Produced via immunoSEQ multiplex PCR; TCRdb's table is partial and in-frame only. The sample consists of roughly 150,000 clones, 73% of them appearing once. This chain joins TRBV5-1 and TRBJ1-4; D call uncertain. The sequenced material came from PBMCs. The sequence derives from a young woman in good health and CMV-seropositive. CDR3 amino acids: CASSAGIQEEKLFF. The CDR3 DNA follows: TGCGCCAGCAGCGCCGGGATCCAGGAGGAAAAACTGTTTTTT.